The 26 T cell receptor beta chains reported below all come from one sample, sequenced in a study of tumor-infiltrating lymphocytes in oesophageal squamous cell carcinoma. TCRdb called the PCR reads again in MiXCR, with one record for every CDR3 protein. Among just under 20,000 distinct CDR3 sequences, roughly 43% were seen once, and the ten largest hold 13%. Source material: normal esophageal tissue next to the tumor. Every receptor here comes from a male donor with esophageal squamous cell carcinoma.

This clonotype was recorded at least ten times. This sequence joins TRBV6-1 and TRBJ1-1; D is uncertain. This CDR3 is built from 12 residues. The ends were cut back, 5 bases at V and 12 bases at J, with 16 bases in the middle. CDR1 is MNHNS, CDR2 SASEGT, per germline. The CDR3 nucleotides are TGTGCCAGCAGTCTCGGAGTTGAGCTCACTTTCTTT. This codes for CASSLGVELTFF.

In its sample, this clonotype was seen many times. The CDR3 reads CASSTGGTVNTEAFF. The CDR3 DNA is TGTGCCAGCAGCACGGGGGGGACGGTGAACACTGAAGCTTTCTTT. The V gene is TRBV5-8, the J gene TRBJ1-1; tentative D call: TRBD1 (5 bases). Trimming removed 4 bases at V and 0 bases at J, with 13 bases between. Per germline, CDR1 SGHTS and CDR2 YDEGEE. This CDR3 is built from 15 residues. The variable domain in full, completed from reference TRBV5-8 and TRBJ1-1, reads EAGVTQSPTHLIKTRGQQATLRCSPISGHTSVYWYQQALGLGLQFLLWYDEGEERNRGNFPPRFSGRQFPNYSSELNVNALELEDSALYLCASSTGGTVNTEAFFGQGTRLTVV.

This clonotype was seen only a few times. One end of the junction is discordant with germline, which a read error may explain. The chain joins TRBV7-9 to TRBJ2-7, with TRBD1 matching 12 bases. Germline V gene sequence: CDR1 SEHNR, CDR2 FQNEAQ (reference sequence). The CDR3 is 15 residues long. This CDR3 reads CASSKGTGGTGELYF. CDR3 nucleotides: TGTGCCAGCAGCAAGGGGACAGGGGGCACCGGGGAGCTGTACTTC.

Details on this clonotype: Germline and junction disagree at one end, which may indicate a read error. The chain uses TRBV5-1 and TRBJ2-4; 12 bases match TRBD1. Matching the DNA end better, TRBJ2-1 makes the J call doubtful. The CDR3 loop spans 15 amino acids. Germline V gene data show CDR1 as SGHRS and CDR2 as YFSETQ. The CDR3 protein is CASSFGTGGYDEQFF. The CDR3 DNA sequence: TGCGCCAGCAGCTTTGGGACAGGGGGCTACGATGAGCAGTTCTTC.

The sample holds many counts of this clonotype. The rearrangement joins TRBV12-3 or TRBV12-4 to TRBJ1-5, with D unresolved. The V end lost 3 bases, the J end lost 6 bases, and 12 bases lay between the germline ends. The CDR3 consists of 14 residues. The CDR3 bases are TGTGCCAGCAGTTTGTCCGCCACGGGTCAGCCCCAGCATTTT. Translating it yields CASSLSATGQPQHF.

This clonotype is deemed medium-sized. The chain uses TRBV28 and TRBJ2-1; TRBD2 aligns across 11 bases. Germline loops: CDR1 MDHEN, CDR2 SYDVKM. V lost 4 bases and J lost 6; bases outside the gene matches: 5. This CDR3 is 15 amino acids long. CDR3 in amino acids: CASSSLAGAGNEQFF. CDR3 sequence (DNA): TGTGCCAGCAGTTCACTAGCGGGAGCGGGCAATGAGCAGTTCTTC.

This chain joins TRBV28 and TRBJ1-2; no clear D gene. There are 16 residues in the CDR3. Germline CDR1 MDHEN, CDR2 SYDVKM. V gave up 5 bases and J gave up 4 bases, with 20 bases separating them. CDR3 amino acids: CASSPTRTDKRYGYTF. CDR3 bases: TGTGCCAGCAGTCCCACCCGGACGGATAAGCGCTATGGCTACACCTTC.

This rearrangement joins TRBV12-3 or TRBV12-4 to TRBJ2-1; TRBD2 might be the D (6 bases). The tail of the sequence fits TRBJ2-7 better, so the J call may be wrong. The CDR3 loop spans 16 amino acids. CDR3 coding DNA: TGTGCCAGCAGACCCGCTAGCGTCAGCTCCTACAATGAGCAGTACTTC. Encoded protein: CASRPASVSSYNEQYF.

This clonotype was counted a few times. J is TRBJ2-3 and V is TRBV20-1; D gene ambiguous. Trimming removed 0 bases from V and 4 bases from J, with 11 bases in between. There are 14 residues in the CDR3. Germline values: CDR1 DFQATT, CDR2 SNEGSKA (reference sequence). The CDR3 reads CSARDPGGADTQYF. The CDR3 DNA sequence: TGCAGTGCTAGAGATCCGGGTGGGGCAGATACGCAGTATTTT.

The CDR3 protein is CASSLARAGAYNEQFF. DNA for the CDR3: TGTGCCAGCAGCTTGGCCCGAGCGGGAGCCTACAATGAGCAGTTCTTC. J is TRBJ2-6 and V is TRBV7-8; the match to TRBD2 covers 8 bases. The J call may be faulty, since TRBJ2-1 better matches the DNA end. CDR3 length: 16 residues. The germline V gene encodes CDR1 SGHVS and CDR2 FQNEAQ.

The chain links TRBV6-6 to TRBJ2-5, with 8 bases lining up with TRBD2. TRBJ2-1 explains the end of the DNA better; the J call may be wrong. CDR1 is MNHNY and CDR2 is SVGAGI in the germline V gene (reference sequence). The CDR3 is 15 residues long. Here the CDR3 DNA reads TGTGCCAGCAGTTACTCCCTAGCGGGCTACAATGAGCAGTTCTTC. Protein product: CASSYSLAGYNEQFF.

This rearrangement joins TRBV20-1 to TRBJ1-2; D is ambiguous. The CDR3 is 11 amino acids. V was cut by 5 bases and J by 5 bases, with 9 bases left in between. The germline V gene has CDR1 DFQATT and CDR2 SNEGSKA (reference sequence). In DNA, the CDR3 is TGCAGTGCTGCTCAAGAATATGGCTACACCTTC. The encoded protein is CSAAQEYGYTF.

The CDR3 loop reads CASSLDRRQETQYF. The CDR3 nucleotides read TGTGCCAGCAGCTTGGATAGAAGACAAGAGACCCAGTACTTC. The chain joins TRBV7-3 to TRBJ2-3, with no clear D. Near its end, the DNA agrees better with TRBJ2-5, so the J call may be wrong. The CDR3 is 14 amino acids. Germline values: CDR1 SGHTA, CDR2 FQGTGA.

This clonotype was seen ten or more times. The chain has TRBV7-9 and TRBJ2-7, with 7 bases fitting TRBD2. From germline, CDR1 is SEHNR and CDR2 FQNEAQ (reference sequence). Unmatched junction bases numbered 5, after V lost 3 bases and J lost 3 bases. The CDR3 consists of 14 residues. CDR3 protein: CASSLGGVDYEQYF. The CDR3 DNA follows: TGTGCCAGCAGCTTGGGGGGGGTAGACTACGAGCAGTACTTC.

The rearrangement uses TRBV5-1 and TRBJ1-1; D gene unclear. The CDR3 has 14 amino acids. With 4 bases removed from V and 1 base from J, the gap between germline ends came to 11 bases. From germline, CDR1 is SGHRS and CDR2 YFSETQ. Here the CDR3 DNA reads TGCGCCAGCAGCCCCATAAGGGCGAACACTGAAGCTTTCTTT. This gives the protein CASSPIRANTEAFF.

This chain joins TRBV6-1 and TRBJ2-4; D possibly uses TRBD1 or TRBD2 (5 bases each). Trimming removed 3 bases at V and 0 bases at J, with 6 bases between. Germline values: CDR1 MNHNS, CDR2 SASEGT. This CDR3 comprises 14 residues. CDR3 in amino acids: CASSEGTAKNIQYF. As DNA, the CDR3 is TGTGCCAGCAGTGAGGGGACAGCCAAAAACATTCAGTACTTC.

This clonotype was counted between two and nine times. One end of the junction varies from germline; a read error may be responsible. J is TRBJ2-5 and V is TRBV7-2; tentatively, D is TRBD1 (6 bases). Germline assignment: CDR1 SGHTA and CDR2 FQGNSA. The CDR3 has 12 amino acids. The DNA for the CDR3 is TGTGCCAGCAGTTCGGCAGGGGCCCGCGTGGACTTC. Encoded protein: CASSSAGARVDF. Variable domain in full (rest from reference TRBV7-2 and TRBJ2-5): GAGVSQSPSNKVTEKGKDVELRCDPISGHTALYWYRQSLGQGLEFLIYFQGNSAPDKSGLPSDRFSAERTGGSVSTLTIQRTQQEDSAVYLCASSSAGARVDFGPGTRLLVL.

This clonotype is termed medium-sized (0.01 to 0.1%). This chain joins TRBV10-1 and TRBJ2-1; D is undetermined. The CDR3 is 13 residues long. The V gene lost 2 bases and the J gene lost 6 bases, with 8 bases spanning the gap. Looked up from germline, CDR1 is WNHNN and CDR2 is SYGVQD (reference sequence). This CDR3 reads CASSEEFSNEQFF. CDR3 DNA: TGCGCCAGCAGTGAGGAGTTCTCCAATGAGCAGTTCTTC.

CDR3 region: CASSPAGGEETQYF. In DNA form, the CDR3 reads TGTGCCAGCAGCCCAGCGGGCGGGGAAGAGACCCAGTACTTC. The chain combines TRBV7-4 with TRBJ2-4; D perhaps matches TRBD2 (6 bases). The J call is doubtful: the DNA matches TRBJ2-5 better. This CDR3 spans 14 amino acids. Germline CDR1 and CDR2: SGHVT and SQSDAQ.

This chain connects TRBV6-1 to TRBJ2-3, with 7 bases aligning to TRBD2. This CDR3 is built from 15 residues. CDR1 MNHNS and CDR2 SASEGT come from the germline V gene. J gave up 14 bases and V 6 bases, and 20 bases lay outside the gene matches. The DNA for the CDR3 is TGTGCCAGCAGCCCCTCTGGGGAGGGGTATGGAAAACTGTATTTT. Its translation: CASSPSGEGYGKLYF.

The chain links TRBV12-3 or TRBV12-4 to TRBJ2-3; tentatively, D is TRBD1 (5 bases). The tail of the sequence fits TRBJ1-2 better, so the J call may be wrong. CDR3 length equals 13 residues. CDR3 DNA: TGTGCCAGCAGTCGGGGACGGACTATTGGCTACACCTTC. It specifies CASSRGRTIGYTF.

The gene calls are TRBV6-2 or TRBV6-3 and TRBJ2-4; D call uncertain. V was pared by 7 bases and J by 1 base, with 11 bases between. Germline V gives CDR1 MNHEY, CDR2 SVGEGT. The CDR3 is 14 amino acids. CDR3 protein: CASNPEAAKNIQYF. The CDR3, as DNA: TGTGCCAGCAACCCGGAAGCGGCCAAAAACATTCAGTACTTC.

The chain combines TRBV18 with TRBJ2-4, with TRBD1 matching 10 bases. V lost 1 base, J lost 13 bases, and 7 bases stayed unmatched. There are 14 residues in the CDR3. Per the germline V gene, CDR1 is KGHSH and CDR2 is LQKENI. CDR3 protein: CASSPRQGAREQYF. Written as DNA, the CDR3 is TGTGCCAGCTCACCACGACAGGGGGCACGAGAGCAGTACTTC.

A few counts support this clonotype. The chain links TRBV9 to TRBJ2-6; 11 bases match TRBD1. Germline trimming cut 7 bases from V and 3 bases from J; bases unmatched to any gene: 3. Germline lookup yields CDR1 SGDLS and CDR2 YYNGEE. The CDR3 is 15 amino acids. The CDR3 sequence: CASGQGAYGANVLTF. CDR3 DNA sequence: TGTGCCAGCGGACAGGGGGCGTATGGGGCCAACGTCCTGACTTTC.

This clonotype qualifies as medium-sized. The CDR3, as DNA: TGTGCCAGCAGCTCTTCCGGGGCCAACGTCCTGACTTTC. This translates into CASSSSGANVLTF. V gene TRBV7-9 combines with J gene TRBJ2-6; D not certain. Germline CDR1 and CDR2: SEHNR and FQNEAQ (reference sequence). This CDR3 contains 13 residues. V was pared by 4 bases and J by 4 bases, with 5 bases between.

V is TRBV7-9 and J is TRBJ2-7; no reliable D call. Near its end, the DNA agrees better with TRBJ2-5, so the J call may be wrong. Germline V gene lookup returns CDR1 SEHNR and CDR2 FQNEAQ (reference sequence). The CDR3 spans 15 residues. As DNA, the CDR3 is TGTGCCAGCAGACTCCGACACATACCTATAGAGACCCAGTACTTC. Residues: CASRLRHIPIETQYF.